This T cell receptor (beta chain) was obtained from a study of blood T cell repertoires in COVID-19. About the research overall: The United States, Italy and Spain supplied acute and convalescent COVID-19 samples.

The protocol was immunoSEQ multiplex PCR, while the TCRdb copy is restricted to in-frame clones and leaves out a portion. The sample includes roughly 120,000 clones, about 86% of them seen just once. Germline V gives CDR1 MDHEN, CDR2 SYDVKM. The V gene end was trimmed by 3 bases and the J gene end by 1 base; junction bases not matched to a gene: 2. The CDR3 spans 15 residues. The V call is TRBV28, the J call TRBJ2-2, with 7 bases that match TRBD2. The receptor was derived from a man in his 70s who had recovered from COVID-19. Material: peripheral blood. The CDR3 nucleotides read TGTGCCAGCAGTTTCTGGGGGGGGAACACCGGGGAGCTGTTTTTT. Amino acid sequence: CASSFWGGNTGELFF.